A single sample gave rise to the 28 T cell receptor beta chains below, sequenced in a study of T cell responses to AZD1222 COVID-19 vaccine. The assay was immunoSEQ multiplex PCR, and TCRdb's table has in-frame clones only and misses some. The table includes 85,000 or so clones, over 80% detected once. Sequenced material: peripheral blood, taken 28 days after the second AZD1222 dose. These receptors were obtained from an adult who received the AZD1222 COVID-19 vaccine.

This chain connects TRBV28 to TRBJ1-5; 7 bases map to TRBD1. The CDR3 loop spans 15 amino acids. Unmatched junction bases numbered 7, after V lost 4 bases and J lost 4 bases. Germline CDR1 MDHEN, CDR2 SYDVKM. The CDR3 nucleotides read TGTGCCAGCAGTTCCCAGACAGGGATGAATCAGCCCCAGCATTTT. Amino acids: CASSSQTGMNQPQHF.

The chain uses TRBV7-9 and TRBJ2-2; perhaps TRBD1 as D (5 bases). The V and J ends lost 4 bases and 8 bases respectively, with 17 bases between them. The CDR3 loop spans 15 amino acids. The V gene's germline CDR1 is SEHNR and CDR2 FQNEAQ (reference sequence). The CDR3 loop is CASSYDDSSSGELFF. The CDR3 bases are TGTGCCAGCAGCTATGACGACAGCTCCTCAGGGGAGCTGTTTTTT. The full variable domain, with the rest looked up from reference TRBV7-9 and TRBJ2-2, is DTGVSQNPRHKITKRGQNVTFRCDPISEHNRLYWYRQTLGQGPEFLTYFQNEAQLEKSRLLSDRFSAERPKGSFSTLEIQRTEQGDSAMYLCASSYDDSSSGELFFGEGSRLTVL.

The rearrangement links TRBV7-9 to TRBJ2-1; perhaps TRBD1 as D (5 bases). Germline CDR1 SEHNR, CDR2 FQNEAQ (reference sequence). The CDR3 sequence is 13 residues long. V lost 1 base and J 6 bases, leaving 7 bases between the germline ends. The CDR3 coding sequence is TGTGCCAGCAGCTTAGGGCAGGGCAATGAGCAGTTCTTC. Its translation: CASSLGQGNEQFF.

This clone was counted only a few times. The chain carries TRBV24-1 and TRBJ2-7; TRBD1 might be the D (5 bases). V shed 3 bases and J shed 0 bases, with 11 bases lying between them. The germline V gene has CDR1 KGHDR and CDR2 SFDVKD. The CDR3 runs to 15 residues. Here the CDR3 reads CATSDGASSSYEQYF. For the CDR3, the DNA is TGTGCCACCAGTGATGGGGCGTCAAGCTCCTACGAGCAGTACTTC.

V and J are TRBV6-1 and TRBJ1-1; D not certain. V lost 0 bases and J 4 bases, leaving 12 bases between the germline ends. Germline CDR1 MNHNS, CDR2 SASEGT. CDR3 length: 15 amino acids. The CDR3 DNA follows: TGTGCCAGCAGTGAAGCTGAGGAGTGGGTCACTGAAGCTTTCTTT. Translation gives CASSEAEEWVTEAFF.

This chain joins TRBV5-1 and TRBJ1-6, with D possibly matching TRBD1 (5 bases). This CDR3 is built from 16 residues. Trimming stripped 2 bases from V and 7 bases from J, with 16 bases between. The germline V gene encodes CDR1 SGHRS and CDR2 YFSETQ. CDR3 in amino acids: CASSFMYGTENSPLHF. In DNA form, the CDR3 reads TGCGCCAGCAGCTTTATGTACGGGACGGAAAATTCACCCCTCCACTTT. Supplemented by reference TRBV5-1 and TRBJ1-6, the full variable domain reads KAGVTQTPRYLIKTRGQQVTLSCSPISGHRSVSWYQQTPGQGLQFLFEYFSETQRNKGNFPGRFSGRQFSNSRSEMNVSTLELGDSALYLCASSFMYGTENSPLHFGNGTRLTVT.

The rearrangement uses TRBV2 and TRBJ1-2, with D perhaps matching TRBD1 (6 bases). V was clipped by 0 bases and J by 4 bases, with 12 bases between them. This CDR3 is 15 amino acids long. CDR1 SNHLY and CDR2 FYNNEI come from the germline V gene. CDR3 sequence (DNA): TGTGCCAGCAGTGAAGCGCCGGGACACATCTATGGCTACACCTTC. Encoded protein: CASSEAPGHIYGYTF.

The rearrangement uses TRBV9 and TRBJ2-5; TRBD2 aligns across 10 bases. Germline CDR1 reads SGDLS; CDR2 reads YYNGEE. The CDR3 contains 16 residues. V gave up 0 bases and J gave up 3 bases; unmatched junction bases: 5. DNA for the CDR3: TGTGCCAGCAGCGTAGGGGTACTAGCGGGGAAAGAGACCCAGTACTTC. Its translation is CASSVGVLAGKETQYF.

The chain is built from TRBV28 and TRBJ1-4; no reliable D call. Trimming took 4 bases from V and 0 from J, leaving 12 bases between them. The CDR3 covers 16 residues. Per the germline V gene, CDR1 is MDHEN and CDR2 is SYDVKM. The CDR3: CASSSSPTSTNEKLFF. CDR3 DNA sequence: TGTGCCAGCAGTTCATCCCCCACCTCAACTAATGAAAAACTGTTTTTT. Variable domain in full (rest from reference TRBV28 and TRBJ1-4): DVKVTQSSRYLVKRTGEKVFLECVQDMDHENMFWYRQDPGLGLRLIYFSYDVKMKEKGDIPEGYSVSREKKERFSLILESASTNQTSMYLCASSSSPTSTNEKLFFGSGTQLSVL.

The chain uses TRBV28 and TRBJ2-5, with D perhaps matching TRBD1 (6 bases). There are 15 residues in the CDR3. V was shortened by 8 bases and J by 4 bases, with 20 bases between the two germline ends. Germline V gene lookup returns CDR1 MDHEN and CDR2 SYDVKM. The CDR3 DNA is TGTGCCAGCTTGGTTCAACAGGGAAGACGAGAGACCCAGTACTTC. This translates into CASLVQQGRRETQYF.

This clone was seen once. The genes are TRBV10-3 and TRBJ2-7, with TRBD2 matching 11 bases. The CDR3 loop spans 16 amino acids. Germline values: CDR1 ENHRY, CDR2 SYGVKD. J gave up 5 bases and V 0 bases, and 6 bases lay outside the gene matches. The CDR3 sequence is CAISESRLAGGDEQYF. The CDR3 DNA follows: TGTGCCATCAGTGAGTCCAGGCTAGCGGGAGGAGACGAGCAGTACTTC.

The chain recombines TRBV28 with TRBJ1-5; D possibly corresponds to TRBD1 (5 bases). The ends were cut back, 8 bases at V and 0 bases at J, with 17 bases in the middle. This CDR3 has 16 residues. Germline V CDR1 and CDR2: MDHEN, SYDVKM. This chain's CDR3 is CASRSGTRNSNQPQHF. In DNA form, the CDR3 reads TGTGCCAGCCGATCTGGGACGAGAAATAGCAATCAGCCCCAGCATTTT. Supplemented by reference TRBV28 and TRBJ1-5, the full variable domain reads DVKVTQSSRYLVKRTGEKVFLECVQDMDHENMFWYRQDPGLGLRLIYFSYDVKMKEKGDIPEGYSVSREKKERFSLILESASTNQTSMYLCASRSGTRNSNQPQHFGDGTRLSIL.

V and J are TRBV27 and TRBJ1-1; D not resolved. The germline gives CDR1 MNHEY, CDR2 SMNVEV (reference sequence). The CDR3 spans 13 residues. V was cut by 2 bases and J by 7 bases, with 11 bases left in between. The CDR3 coding sequence is TGTGCCAGCAGTTTAAGAGACGGGTATGAAGCTTTCTTT. This codes for CASSLRDGYEAFF.

The CDR3 sequence is CASLPSGTGYGYTF. For the CDR3, the DNA is TGTGCCAGCCTCCCCTCGGGGACTGGCTATGGCTACACCTTC. This chain connects TRBV28 to TRBJ1-2, with TRBD1 as a possible D gene (5 bases). Trimming removed 8 bases from V and 4 bases from J, with 17 bases in between. The CDR3 length is 14 residues. CDR1 is MDHEN and CDR2 is SYDVKM in the germline V gene.

The rearrangement links TRBV30 to TRBJ2-7, with 9 bases fitting TRBD1. Per germline, CDR1 GTSNPN and CDR2 SVGIG (reference sequence). The CDR3 is made up of 13 amino acids. V lost 4 bases, J lost 9 bases, and 10 bases stayed unmatched. The CDR3 DNA follows: TGTGCCTGGAACCTCCCAGGGACAGGGACGCAGTACTTC. This codes for CAWNLPGTGTQYF.

This chain uses TRBV7-2 with TRBJ2-2, with D possibly being TRBD2 (5 bases). Germline V gene data show CDR1 as SGHTA and CDR2 as FQGNSA. The length of the CDR3 is 15 residues. V lost 5 bases and J 6 bases, leaving 16 bases between the germline ends. The chain's CDR3 is CASSPRYLAAGELFF. In DNA, the CDR3 is TGTGCCAGCAGCCCCCGGTATCTAGCCGCCGGGGAGCTGTTTTTT.

V and J are TRBV6-2 or TRBV6-3 and TRBJ2-7; D gene uncertain. Deletions cut 2 bases from V and 3 bases from J, with 8 bases between. The V gene's germline CDR1 is MNHEY and CDR2 SVGEGT. CDR3 size: 13 residues. CDR3 DNA: TGTGCCAGCAGTTACACCTCTTTCTACGAGCAGTACTTC. It translates to CASSYTSFYEQYF.

The chain recombines TRBV10-3 with TRBJ2-7, with D hard to call. Deletions cut 2 bases from V and 7 bases from J, with 6 bases between. Per the germline V gene, CDR1 is ENHRY and CDR2 is SYGVKD. This CDR3 is built from 11 residues. For the CDR3, the DNA is TGTGCCATCAGTGAGGCCTTTGAGCAGTACTTC. This translates into CAISEAFEQYF.

This chain connects TRBV24-1 to TRBJ1-2; 8 nucleotides agree with TRBD1. Unmatched junction bases numbered 13, after V lost 6 bases and J lost 8 bases. The CDR3 spans 15 residues. In germline, CDR1 is KGHDR, CDR2 SFDVKD. Here the CDR3 DNA reads TGTGCCACCAGTCGGTCGGACAGGGAAGGACACGGCTACACCTTC. It translates to CATSRSDREGHGYTF.

Written as DNA, the CDR3 is TGTGCCAGCAAAAGGTGGGAGAATGAGCAGTTCTTC. The encoded protein is CASKRWENEQFF. The chain is built from TRBV13 and TRBJ2-1; D perhaps matches TRBD2 (5 bases). CDR3 size: 12 residues. Trimming pared 7 bases from V and 7 bases from J, leaving 11 bases between. From germline, CDR1 is PRHDT and CDR2 FYEKMQ (reference sequence).

The V gene is TRBV24-1, the J gene TRBJ1-2; D is unresolved. Per the germline V gene, CDR1 is KGHDR and CDR2 is SFDVKD. CDR3 length: 13 amino acids. Trimming stripped 0 bases from V and 7 bases from J, with 8 bases between. CDR3 residues: CATSDLLGSGYTF. As DNA, the CDR3 is TGTGCCACCAGTGATTTGCTAGGTTCTGGCTACACCTTC.

The chain has TRBV5-1 and TRBJ1-1, with 8 positions matching TRBD1. CDR1 and CDR2 (germline): SGHRS, YFSETQ. There are 15 residues in the CDR3. Trimming at V came to 4 bases and at J to 4 bases, leaving 9 bases not matched to a gene. CDR3 sequence: CASSLGQAEVTEAFF. CDR3 DNA: TGCGCCAGCAGCCTGGGACAGGCGGAGGTCACTGAAGCTTTCTTT.

V usage is TRBV28 and J usage is TRBJ1-6; 9 bases match TRBD1. The CDR3 is made up of 15 amino acids. V shed 3 bases and J 7 bases; nucleotides not matched to a gene: 4. Per germline, CDR1 MDHEN and CDR2 SYDVKM. The CDR3 nucleotides are TGTGCCAGCAGTTTTACGGACAGGGGAAATTCACCCCTCCACTTT. Protein sequence: CASSFTDRGNSPLHF. The full variable domain, its missing parts supplied by reference TRBV28 and TRBJ1-6, is DVKVTQSSRYLVKRTGEKVFLECVQDMDHENMFWYRQDPGLGLRLIYFSYDVKMKEKGDIPEGYSVSREKKERFSLILESASTNQTSMYLCASSFTDRGNSPLHFGNGTRLTVT.

The chain recombines TRBV9 with TRBJ2-5; 8 nucleotides match TRBD1. With 4 bases clipped from V and 2 bases from J, the junction kept 10 bases outside the gene matches. The CDR3 has 16 amino acids. Germline V CDR1 and CDR2: SGDLS, YYNGEE. CDR3 DNA sequence: TGTGCCAGCAGCCCGTGGGGACAGGTAGAACAAGAGACCCAGTACTTC. Translation: CASSPWGQVEQETQYF. Complete variable domain (other parts from reference TRBV9 and TRBJ2-5): DSGVTQTPKHLITATGQRVTLRCSPRSGDLSVYWYQQSLDQGLQFLIQYYNGEERAKGNILERFSAQQFPDLHSELNLSSLELGDSALYFCASSPWGQVEQETQYFGPGTRLLVL.

The genes are TRBV7-3 and TRBJ2-3; no clear D. Trimming took off 7 bases at V and 2 bases at J, with 13 bases between the two ends. Germline CDR1 SGHTA, CDR2 FQGTGA. CDR3 length: 14 amino acids. As DNA, the CDR3 is TGTGCCAGCAACCTTAGGGCAGTCACAGATACGCAGTATTTT. Amino acid sequence: CASNLRAVTDTQYF.

This chain connects TRBV5-5 to TRBJ2-7; perhaps TRBD1 as D (6 bases). The germline CDR1 and CDR2 sequences are SGHKS and YYEKEE (reference sequence). The germline V and J ends were trimmed by 0 bases and 6 bases, with 19 bases remaining between them. CDR3 size: 16 residues. The CDR3 loop is CASSLGGRQAGREQYF. The CDR3 bases are TGTGCCAGCAGCTTGGGGGGGCGGCAGGCTGGGCGCGAGCAGTACTTC.

The J gene is TRBJ1-1, the V gene TRBV19; tentative D call: TRBD1 (6 bases). The CDR3 has 14 residues. Germline loops: CDR1 LNHDA, CDR2 SQIVND (reference sequence). Deletions cut 5 bases from V and 0 bases from J, with 10 bases between. CDR3 amino acids: CASSPQGLNTEAFF. The DNA for the CDR3 is TGTGCCAGTAGTCCCCAGGGGTTGAACACTGAAGCTTTCTTT.

The J gene is TRBJ2-7, the V gene TRBV7-6; tentative D call: TRBD2 (5 bases). The CDR3 consists of 11 residues. V shed 4 bases and J shed 6 bases, with 7 bases lying between them. Germline V CDR1 and CDR2: SGHVS, FNYEAQ. CDR3: CASSSRGEQYF. DNA of the CDR3: TGTGCCAGCAGCTCCCGGGGCGAGCAGTACTTC.